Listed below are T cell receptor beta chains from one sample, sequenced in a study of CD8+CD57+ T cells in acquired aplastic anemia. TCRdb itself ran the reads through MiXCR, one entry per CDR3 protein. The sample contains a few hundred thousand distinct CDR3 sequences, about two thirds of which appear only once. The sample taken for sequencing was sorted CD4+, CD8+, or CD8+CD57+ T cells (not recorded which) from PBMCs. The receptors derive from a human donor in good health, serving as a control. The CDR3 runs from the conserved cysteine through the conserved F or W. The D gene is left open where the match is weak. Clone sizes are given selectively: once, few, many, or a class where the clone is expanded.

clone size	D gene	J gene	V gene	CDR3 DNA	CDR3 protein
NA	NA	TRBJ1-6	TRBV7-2	TGTGCCAGCAGCAAACCCACCGAGGATTCTCCCCTCCACTTT	CASSKPTEDSPLHF
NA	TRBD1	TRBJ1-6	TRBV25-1	TGTGCCAGCAGGACAGGGTCTAGAAATTCACCCCTCCACTTT	CASRTGSRNSPLHF
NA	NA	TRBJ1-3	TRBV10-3	TGTGCCAGCAGTTTGAGGGGATTCTCTGGAAAGACCATATATTTT	CASSLRGFSGKTIYF
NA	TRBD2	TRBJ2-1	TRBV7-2	TGTGCCAGCAGTCCTGTCAGGAAAGCGGGGTTCGATTACAATGAGCAGTTCTTC	CASSPVRKAGFDYNEQFF
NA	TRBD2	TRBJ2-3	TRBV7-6	TGTGCCAGCAGCTGGTTAGCGGGGGGGCCTCATACGCAGTATTTT	CASSWLAGGPHTQYF
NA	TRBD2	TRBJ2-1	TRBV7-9	TGTGCCAGCAGCTTACGCGGGGGGGCCGAGAATGAGCAGTTCTTC	CASSLRGGAENEQFF
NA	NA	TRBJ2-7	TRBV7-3	TGTGCCAGCAGCCTGGTGTCCGTAGCACCAATTCACCCCTTC	CASSLVSVAPIHPF
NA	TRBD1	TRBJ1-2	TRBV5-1	TGCGCCAGCAGCACGACAGGGAATGGCTACTATGGCTACACCTTC	CASSTTGNGYYGYTF
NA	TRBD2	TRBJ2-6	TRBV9	TGTGCCAGCAGCGAAGCGACTAGCGGATACACAGATAACGTCCTGACTTTC	CASSEATSGYTDNVLTF
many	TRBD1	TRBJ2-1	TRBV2	TGTGCCAGCATCCGGGACAGGGGGACGGGTGGTGAGCAGTTCTTC	CASIRDRGTGGEQFF
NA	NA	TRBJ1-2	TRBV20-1	TGCAGTATTATCGGCGGGACCAGCTATGGCTACACCTTC	CSIIGGTSYGYTF
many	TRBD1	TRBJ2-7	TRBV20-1	TGCAGTGCTTCCTACCGGGACAGGGGCGACGAGCAGTACTTC	CSASYRDRGDEQYF
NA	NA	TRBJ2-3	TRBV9	TGTGCCAGCAGCTTATCGGCGCCCGCAGCTACGCAGTATTTT	CASSLSAPAATQYF
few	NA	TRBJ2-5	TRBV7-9	TGTGCCAGCAGCTTATACCAGGGCACGGCAACTGGGACCCAGTACTTC	CASSLYQGTATGTQYF
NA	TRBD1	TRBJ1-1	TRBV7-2	TGTGCCTGGAGTCTCAGCTGGACAGGCCGAGGCTCCTACTTT	CAWSLSWTGRGSYF
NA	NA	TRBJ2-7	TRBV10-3	TGTGCCATCAGGCTCGGGGCAGCGGGCTACGAGCAGTTCTTT	CAIRLGAAGYEQFF
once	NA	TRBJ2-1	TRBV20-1	TGCAGTGCTAGGGATCGACAGGCCTTACATGAGCAGTTCTTC	CSARDRQALHEQFF
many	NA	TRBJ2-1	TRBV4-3	TGCGCCAGCAGCCAGAGATCACTTAAGGGCAATGAGCAGTTCTTC	CASSQRSLKGNEQFF
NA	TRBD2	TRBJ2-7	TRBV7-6	TGTGCCAGCAGTGAAGGGATCGGGAGGCCGGTGGAGCAGTACTTC	CASSEGIGRPVEQYF
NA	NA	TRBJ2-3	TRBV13	TGTGCCAGCAGCTTAGGGGGGGGTAGTGCAGATACGCAGTATTTT	CASSLGGGSADTQYF
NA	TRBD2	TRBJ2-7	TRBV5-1	TGCGCCAGCAGCCTGGCCGCACCGGGGGGGGAGCAGTACTTC	CASSLAAPGGEQYF
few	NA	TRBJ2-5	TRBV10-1	TGCGTCAGCAGCGCACGGAAATTGGGGACCCAGTACTTC	CVSSARKLGTQYF
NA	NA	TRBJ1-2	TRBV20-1	TGCAGTGCCAGAGGACCGGCTAATGAAAACTATGGCTACACCTTC	CSARGPANENYGYTF
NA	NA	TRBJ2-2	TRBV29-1	TGCAGCGTTGGTAAAGACGGAAACACCGGGGCGTTGTTTTTT	CSVGKDGNTGALFF
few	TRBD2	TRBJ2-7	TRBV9	TGTGCCAGCAGCGTAGTTGATGGGGACTACTACGAGCAGTACTTC	CASSVVDGDYYEQYF
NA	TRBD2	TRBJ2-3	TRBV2	TGTGCCAGCAGTGGGGAAGCGGGGGAAAAGCTGTATTTT	CASSGEAGEKLYF
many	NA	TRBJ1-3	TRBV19	TGTGCCAGTAGTACCTCCGGGTCTGGAAACACCATATATTTT	CASSTSGSGNTIYF
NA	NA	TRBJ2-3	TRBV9	TGTGCCAGCAGCACGTGGAGACGCTCCTCTATGGCTTATTTT	CASSTWRRSSMAYF
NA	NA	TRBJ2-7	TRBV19	TGCGCCAGTAAACAGGCCAGGAGACCATATAAGCAGTACTTC	CASKQARRPYKQYF
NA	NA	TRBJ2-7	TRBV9	TGTGCCAGCAGCGTATCGGGAGAGAACACAGATACGCAGTACTTC	CASSVSGENTDTQYF
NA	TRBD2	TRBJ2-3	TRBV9	TGTGCCAGGAGCCGAACACTAGCGGGGAACACAGATACGCAGTATTTT	CARSRTLAGNTDTQYF
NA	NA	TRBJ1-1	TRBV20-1	TGCAGTGCTAGCGGGCGCACTGAAGCTTTT	CSASGRTEAF
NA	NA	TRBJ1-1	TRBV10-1	TGCGCCAGCAGCGTTATCGAGCCGAACACTGAAGCTTTCTTT	CASSVIEPNTEAFF
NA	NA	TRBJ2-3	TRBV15	TGTGCCACCAGCAGAGATCGACGGGATACGCAGTACTTT	CATSRDRRDTQYF
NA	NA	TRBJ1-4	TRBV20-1	TGCAGTGCTAGGGTGAGGGGGGCAACTAATGAAAAACTGTTTTTT	CSARVRGATNEKLFF